The 10 T cell receptor beta chains listed next were all sequenced from one sample in a study of PD-L1 blockade in urothelial cancer. Assay used: immunoSEQ multiplex PCR; TCRdb lists only in-frame clones, some missing. The table records about 47,000 clones, 80% of them present only once. Time point here: pretreatment peripheral blood. The material sequenced was PBMCs, taken around atezolizumab (anti-PD-L1) treatment. These receptors were taken from a man between 60 and 75 years old with urothelial cancer.

This chain joins TRBV30 and TRBJ2-3, with 7 positions matching TRBD2. Looked up from germline, CDR1 is GTSNPN and CDR2 is SVGIG (reference sequence). V dropped 1 base and J dropped 2; count of bases not matched to a gene: 3. The CDR3 runs 14 residues. The DNA of the CDR3 is TGTGCCTGGAGTGCCGGGAGGTCCACAGATACGCAGTATTTT. It specifies CAWSAGRSTDTQYF.

The J gene is TRBJ1-1, the V gene TRBV19; D perhaps matches TRBD1 (5 bases). V was trimmed by 3 bases and J by 5 bases, leaving 13 bases between them. Germline V gene lookup returns CDR1 LNHDA and CDR2 SQIVND (reference sequence). The CDR3 is 14 residues long. The CDR3 spells CASSIVRGQTEAFF. The CDR3 nucleotides are TGTGCCAGTAGTATCGTTAGGGGTCAAACTGAAGCTTTCTTT.

This clone showed up just a few times. The chain has TRBV27 and TRBJ2-7, with a possible D match to TRBD1 (5 bases). The germline gives CDR1 MNHEY, CDR2 SMNVEV (reference sequence). The V end lost 6 bases, the J end lost 7 bases, and 16 bases lay between the germline ends. The CDR3 is made up of 13 amino acids. CDR3 coding DNA: TGTGCCAGCAGCAGAGACAGTTCTCGAGAGCAGTACTTC. This translates into CASSRDSSREQYF.

The chain couples TRBV6-6 to TRBJ2-7; no reliable D call. V lost 6 bases and J 3 bases, leaving 3 bases between the germline ends. There are 10 residues in the CDR3. Germline CDR1 and CDR2: MNHNY and SVGAGI (reference sequence). CDR3 DNA: TGTGCCAGCAGCCACTACGAGCAGTACTTC. Translation gives CASSHYEQYF.

The chain uses TRBV11-1 and TRBJ2-7, with TRBD2 matching 12 bases. V trimming: 6 bases; J trimming: 2 bases; junction bases outside the gene matches: 5. The CDR3 contains 15 residues. The V gene's germline CDR1 is SGHAT and CDR2 FQDESV (reference sequence). The CDR3 DNA reads TGTGCCAGCAGACGGACTAGCGGGGACACCTACGAGCAGTACTTC. Translating gives CASRRTSGDTYEQYF.

J is TRBJ2-7 and V is TRBV9, with D maybe TRBD2 (5 bases). Looked up from germline, CDR1 is SGDLS and CDR2 is YYNGEE. V was pared by 0 bases and J by 5 bases, with 21 bases between. The CDR3 sequence is 17 residues long. CDR3 DNA sequence: TGTGCCAGCAGCGTAGACGGCAAAGAGGGAGTGAGGAACGAGCAGTACTTC. This gives the protein CASSVDGKEGVRNEQYF.

The chain joins TRBV21-1 to TRBJ2-2; the tabulated D call, TRBD1, remains unverified against the DNA. TRBV21-1 is marked as a pseudogene. The CDR3 has 15 amino acids. CDR3 sequence (DNA): TGTGCCAGCAGCAGCCAGGCTATGAACACCGGGGAGCTGTTTTTT. It translates to CASSSQAMNTGELFF.

V usage is TRBV27 and J usage is TRBJ1-5; D ambiguous. Looked up from germline, CDR1 is MNHEY and CDR2 is SMNVEV (reference sequence). V gave up 0 bases and J gave up 2 bases, with 11 bases separating them. This CDR3 comprises 16 residues. The DNA for the CDR3 is TGTGCCAGCAGTTTATCGACCGGGAGTGGCAATCAGCCCCAGCATTTT. This gives the protein CASSLSTGSGNQPQHF.

The chain recombines TRBV10-2 with TRBJ2-7; TRBD2 matches at 10 bases. CDR3 size: 14 residues. V gave up 6 bases and J gave up 3 bases; unmatched junction bases: 5. CDR1 WSHSY and CDR2 SAAADI come from the germline V gene. CDR3 residues: CASSGLAGDYEQYF. CDR3 DNA: TGCGCCAGCAGCGGGCTAGCGGGAGACTACGAGCAGTACTTC.

The genes are TRBV2 and TRBJ1-1; TRBD1 is a possible D gene (6 bases). This CDR3 has 12 amino acids. Trimming pared 10 bases from V and 6 bases from J, leaving 15 bases between. The V gene's germline CDR1 is SNHLY and CDR2 FYNNEI. Written as DNA, the CDR3 is TGTGCCATCAGGGGTGCGGGCGCTGAAGCTTTCTTT. It codes for CAIRGAGAEAFF.